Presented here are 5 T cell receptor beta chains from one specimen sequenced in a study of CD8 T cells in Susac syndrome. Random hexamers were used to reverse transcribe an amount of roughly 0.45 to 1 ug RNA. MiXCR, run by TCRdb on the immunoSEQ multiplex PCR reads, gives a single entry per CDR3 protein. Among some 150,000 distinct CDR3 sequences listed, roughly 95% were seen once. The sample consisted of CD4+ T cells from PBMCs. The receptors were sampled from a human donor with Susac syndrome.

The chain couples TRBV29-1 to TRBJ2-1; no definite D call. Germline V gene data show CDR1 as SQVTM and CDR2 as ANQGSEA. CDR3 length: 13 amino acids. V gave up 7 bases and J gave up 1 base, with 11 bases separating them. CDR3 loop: CSELSQSYNEQFF. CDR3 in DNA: TGCAGCGAATTAAGTCAGTCCTACAATGAGCAGTTCTTC.

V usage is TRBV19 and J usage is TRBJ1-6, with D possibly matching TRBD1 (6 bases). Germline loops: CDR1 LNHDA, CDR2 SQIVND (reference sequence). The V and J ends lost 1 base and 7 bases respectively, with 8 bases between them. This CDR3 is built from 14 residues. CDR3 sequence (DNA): TGTGCCAGTAGTATAGGGACAGACAATTCACCCCTCCACTTT. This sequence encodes CASSIGTDNSPLHF.

The CDR3 sequence: CAISVGRSGTDTQYF. DNA of the CDR3: TGTGCCATCAGTGTTGGCAGGTCCGGCACAGATACGCAGTATTTT. The V gene is TRBV10-3, the J gene TRBJ2-3; no clear D. Germline V gene lookup returns CDR1 ENHRY and CDR2 SYGVKD. The CDR3 has 15 residues. V lost 4 bases, J lost 1 base, and 12 bases lay in between.

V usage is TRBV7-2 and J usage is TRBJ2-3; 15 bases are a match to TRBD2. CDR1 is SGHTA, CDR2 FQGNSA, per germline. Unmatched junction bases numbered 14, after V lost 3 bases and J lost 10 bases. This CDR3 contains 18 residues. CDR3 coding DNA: TGTGCCAGCAGCTTTCTCCAGGGACTAGCGGGGGGACGGGGAGCGCAGTATTTT. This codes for CASSFLQGLAGGRGAQYF.

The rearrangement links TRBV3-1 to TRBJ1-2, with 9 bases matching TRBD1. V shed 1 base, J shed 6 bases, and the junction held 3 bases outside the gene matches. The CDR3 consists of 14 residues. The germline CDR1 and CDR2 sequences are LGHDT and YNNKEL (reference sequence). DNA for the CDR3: TGTGCCAGCAGCCAAGCCGGACAGGGGCATGGCTACACCTTC. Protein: CASSQAGQGHGYTF.